The T cell receptor beta chain described here comes from a study of cytomegalovirus exposure and HLA in healthy donors. Primers for the PCR totalled 60 Vbeta and 13 Jbeta. In the original workflow: In a later analysis, about 9.9 million of tens of millions of unique beta chains occurred in at least two donors. Here immunoSEQ multiplex PCR was the method, and the copy in TCRdb shows in-frame clones only, minus some. Clonal size and the V and J genes are those of that table, whereas D and trimming came from the DNA. The data hold around 140,000 clones, with roughly 10% observed a single time. Trimming took off 3 bases at V and 5 bases at J, with 9 bases between the two ends. There are 12 residues in the CDR3. Germline CDR1 SGHRS, CDR2 YFSETQ. Nominal health characterized the donors when sampled, though unrecorded immune exposures were likely.

The sequenced material came from PBMCs. J is TRBJ2-7 and V is TRBV5-1; D unresolved. The clonotype was recovered from a man between 50 and 59 years old in good health and CMV-seronegative. In DNA, the CDR3 is TGCGCCAGCAGCTCGACTCTCGACGAGCAGTACTTC. It codes for CASSSTLDEQYF.